The 8 T cell receptor beta chains given below trace back to one sample, sequenced in a study of blood T cell repertoires in COVID-19. Sequencing was performed with immunoSEQ multiplex PCR; in TCRdb, only in-frame clones are kept and a portion is missing. This sample has over 250,000 clones, with around 92% found just once. The specimen sequenced was peripheral blood. The source is a person between 18 and 30 years old with COVID-19, enrolled during active disease.

The V call is TRBV6-5, the J call TRBJ2-5; 9 nucleotides agree with TRBD2. The CDR3 loop spans 12 amino acids. V lost 10 bases and J lost 9; bases outside the gene matches: 9. Germline V gene data show CDR1 as MNHEY and CDR2 as SVGAGI. The DNA for the CDR3 is TGTGCCATTAGACTAGCGGTTGGGGCCCAGTACTTC. Translated: CAIRLAVGAQYF.

The chain joins TRBV6-2 or TRBV6-3 to TRBJ2-7; 7 positions match TRBD1. CDR1 is MNHEY, CDR2 SVGEGT, per germline. The CDR3 has 15 amino acids. The V segment lost 5 bases and the J segment 4 bases; nucleotides outside the gene matches: 11. CDR3 sequence: CASSGWTGLSYEQYF. The CDR3, as DNA: TGTGCCAGCAGTGGATGGACAGGTTTGAGTTACGAGCAGTACTTC.

The V call is TRBV14, the J call TRBJ1-6; D gene unclear. CDR1 and CDR2 (germline): SGHDN, FVKESK. CDR3 length: 13 amino acids. The V gene lost 4 bases and the J gene lost 6 bases, with 7 bases spanning the gap. The CDR3 region has the DNA TGTGCCAGCAGCCCCGTCGGTAATTCACCCCTCCACTTT. Translated, it gives CASSPVGNSPLHF.

The chain recombines TRBV19 with TRBJ2-7, with 9 positions matching TRBD1. Germline V CDR1 and CDR2: LNHDA, SQIVND (reference sequence). Trimming took 5 bases from V and 6 from J; bases not matched to a gene: 11. The CDR3 totals 15 residues. The CDR3 loop is CASSLTAQGASEQYF. DNA for the CDR3: TGTGCCAGTAGTCTCACGGCACAGGGGGCTAGCGAGCAGTACTTC.

The V gene is TRBV13, the J gene TRBJ2-2; 7 nucleotides agree with TRBD2. The CDR3 has 17 residues. The ends lost 1 base at V and 6 bases at J; junction bases unmatched: 11. Looked up from germline, CDR1 is PRHDT and CDR2 is FYEKMQ (reference sequence). The CDR3 reads CASSLAGGLVGSGELFF. The CDR3 coding sequence is TGTGCCAGCAGCTTAGCCGGAGGACTAGTTGGCTCCGGGGAGCTGTTTTTT.

The rearrangement links TRBV28 to TRBJ2-7; no definite D call. Germline values: CDR1 MDHEN, CDR2 SYDVKM. V was pared by 6 bases and J by 2 bases, with 8 bases between. CDR3 length equals 12 residues. CDR3 sequence (DNA): TGTGCCAGCAGCTCTACCCCCTACGAGCAGTACTTC. Translated: CASSSTPYEQYF.

The chain has TRBV4-2 and TRBJ1-5, with a tentative D call TRBD1 (6 bases). Germline CDR1 LGHNA, CDR2 YNFKEQ. Trimming left V 5 bases short and J 0 bases short, with 8 bases between. This CDR3 has 14 amino acids. In DNA, the CDR3 is TGTGCCAGCAGCTCAGGGGATAGCAATCAGCCCCAGCATTTT. The encoded protein is CASSSGDSNQPQHF.

The chain recombines TRBV2 with TRBJ2-7, with 8 bases matching TRBD2. CDR1 and CDR2 from the germline V gene are SNHLY and FYNNEI. V shed 4 bases, J shed 2 bases, and the junction held 7 bases outside the gene matches. The CDR3 extends over 15 amino acids. The DNA of the CDR3 is TGTGCCAGCAGTGCACCAGCGGGAGTAACCTACGAGCAGTACTTC. Translated: CASSAPAGVTYEQYF.